Listed below are T cell receptor beta chains from one sample, sequenced in a study of neurological immune-mediated disorders. TCRdb re-called the 5' RACE reads with MiXCR, one entry per CDR3 protein. The sample includes more than 75,000 distinct CDR3 sequences, under 13% seen only once; the top ten take 1.8%. Specimen: PBMCs. These receptors originate from a man aged 40-49 years in good health. Each CDR3 is given with its conserved first and last residue. Fields, in order: D gene, clone size, V gene, J gene, CDR3 protein, CDR3 DNA. D genes are given only for firm matches. Size is omitted from some rows. Given values are once, few, many or a class for expanded clones.

TRBD1	many	TRBV5-1	TRBJ1-1	CASSWTGPNTEAFF	TGCGCCAGCAGCTGGACAGGGCCCAACACTGAAGCTTTCTTT
TRBD2	many	TRBV7-3	TRBJ2-5	CASSSGGGQETQYF	TGTGCCAGCAGCTCTGGCGGGGGGCAGGAGACCCAGTACTTC
NA	many	TRBV20-1	TRBJ2-5	CSARFSGGETQYF	TGCAGTGCTAGGTTTTCCGGAGGGGAGACCCAGTACTTC
NA	many	TRBV7-2	TRBJ2-7	CASSLSRVSYEQYF	TGTGCCAGCAGCTTATCCAGGGTCAGCTACGAGCAGTACTTC
TRBD1	many	TRBV5-1	TRBJ2-1	CASSSTRDSDEQFF	TGCGCCAGCAGCTCCACTCGGGACAGCGATGAGCAGTTCTTC
NA	many	TRBV5-1	TRBJ1-2	CASSLGEQVYGYTF	TGCGCCAGCAGCTTGGGAGAACAGGTCTATGGCTACACCTTC
NA	many	TRBV5-1	TRBJ2-7	CASAPGDSSYEQYF	TGCGCCAGCGCTCCGGGGGACAGCTCCTACGAGCAGTACTTC
TRBD1	many	TRBV27	TRBJ2-1	CASSFPTGTGGTDEQFF	TGTGCCAGCAGTTTTCCAACCGGGACAGGGGGCACCGATGAGCAGTTCTTC
NA	medium-sized	TRBV29-1	TRBJ2-3	CSVSTAVTLTDTQYF	TGCAGCGTTTCGACTGCCGTAACCCTCACAGATACGCAGTATTTT
NA	many	TRBV7-9	TRBJ2-3	CASSPTHTQYF	TGTGCCAGCAGCCCTACCCATACGCAGTATTTT
NA	few	TRBV12-3/TRBV12-4	TRBJ2-7	CASSEVLTLEQYF	TGTGCCAGCAGTGAGGTCCTGACTCTTGAGCAGTACTTC
TRBD2	few	TRBV10-2	TRBJ2-7	CASRPGLAGANPYEQYF	TGCGCCAGCAGACCGGGACTAGCGGGAGCGAATCCTTACGAGCAGTACTTC
NA	NA	TRBV7-9	TRBJ2-7	CATSGDTYEQYF	TGTGCCACATCAGGGGACACCTACGAGCAGTACTTC
TRBD1	many	TRBV6-5	TRBJ1-6	CASSRRLTGRPHSYNSPLHF	TGTGCCAGCAGTCGCCGATTGACAGGGCGTCCACACTCCTATAATTCACCCCTCCACTTT
NA	many	TRBV7-6	TRBJ2-7	CASSSRTGAGEQYF	TGTGCCAGCAGCTCACGGACAGGAGCGGGAGAGCAGTACTTC
NA	NA	TRBV15	TRBJ2-1	CATSVRGPYNEQFF	TGTGCCACCAGCGTCCGGGGACCGTACAATGAGCAGTTCTTC
NA	many	TRBV5-1	TRBJ2-5	CASSLESARQETQYF	TGCGCCAGCAGCTTGGAATCCGCTAGGCAGGAGACCCAGTACTTC
TRBD1	many	TRBV7-2	TRBJ1-1	CASSPRLGPRGMNEAFF	TGTGCCAGCAGCCCCCGTTTGGGGCCCAGGGGGATGAATGAAGCTTTCTTT
TRBD1	many	TRBV29-1	TRBJ1-1	CSDRGNTEAFF	TGCAGCGACAGGGGCAACACTGAAGCTTTCTTT
NA	many	TRBV6-6	TRBJ2-1	CASSLSGGNEQFF	TGTGCCAGCAGTTTGTCCGGGGGTAATGAGCAGTTCTTC
NA	many	TRBV5-1	TRBJ2-1	CASSLEGQPYNEQFF	TGCGCCAGCAGCTTGGAGGGTCAGCCCTACAATGAGCAGTTCTTC
NA	NA	TRBV21-1	TRBJ2-1	CASSRESAGWNEQFF	TGTGCCAGCAGCAGAGAATCGGCAGGGTGGAATGAGCAGTTCTTC
NA	many	TRBV7-3	TRBJ2-2	CASSSVPGQDTGELFF	TGTGCCAGCAGCTCCGTCCCGGGACAAGACACCGGGGAGCTGTTTTTT
NA	few	TRBV14	TRBJ2-7	CASSQDSVSYYEQYF	TGTGCCAGCAGCCAAGATTCTGTGAGCTACTACGAGCAGTACTTC
TRBD2	many	TRBV5-1	TRBJ2-1	CASSLKTSGGYRNEQFF	TGCGCCAGCAGCCTGAAAACTAGCGGGGGGTACAGGAATGAGCAGTTCTTC
NA	many	TRBV7-3	TRBJ2-1	CASSLMGGVDEQFF	TGTGCCAGCAGCTTAATGGGGGGTGTCGATGAGCAGTTCTTC
NA	NA	TRBV7-9	TRBJ2-1	CASSLGQVNEQFF	TGTGCCAGCAGCTTAGGACAGGTCAATGAGCAGTTCTTC
NA	many	TRBV6-6	TRBJ1-5	CASSYRAEQPQHF	TGTGCCAGCAGTTACAGGGCCGAACAGCCCCAGCATTTT
TRBD1	many	TRBV7-9	TRBJ2-5	CASSLVRQGRETQYF	TGTGCCAGCAGCTTAGTTCGACAGGGAAGGGAGACCCAGTACTTC
NA	many	TRBV7-9	TRBJ2-1	CASSLLGSTYNEQFF	TGTGCCAGCAGTCTACTAGGTTCAACCTACAATGAGCAGTTCTTC
NA	many	TRBV27	TRBJ2-1	CASSPLNEQFF	TGTGCCAGCAGTCCCCTCAATGAGCAGTTCTTC
NA	many	TRBV7-2	TRBJ1-4	CASSLGGMREKLFF	TGTGCCAGCAGCTTAGGGGGGATGCGGGAAAAACTGTTTTTT
TRBD2	few	TRBV5-1	TRBJ2-5	CASSSRGGTGGETKYF	TGCGCCAGTAGCTCCCGGGGGGGGACCGGAGGGGAGACCAAGTACTTC
NA	NA	TRBV5-1	TRBJ2-7	CASSFYICSAREDRVYHEQYF	NA
TRBD2	NA	TRBV5-5	TRBJ2-5	CASSYGTSGGGRQETQYF	TGTGCCAGCAGCTATGGGACTAGCGGGGGGGGACGACAAGAGACCCAGTACTTC
TRBD1	many	TRBV7-9	TRBJ1-1	CASSPRDSGTEAFF	TGTGCCAGCAGCCCCAGGGACAGCGGCACTGAAGCTTTCTTT
NA	many	TRBV5-1	TRBJ2-3	CASSLARTDDTQYF	TGCGCCAGCAGCTTGGCACGGACCGACGATACGCAGTATTTT
NA	few	TRBV29-1	TRBJ2-7	CSARVQNHEQYF	TGCAGCGCACGAGTGCAGAACCACGAGCAGTACTTC
NA	many	TRBV9	TRBJ2-7	CASSVGGEDKKGYEQYF	TGTGCCAGCAGCGTAGGAGGGGAGGACAAGAAAGGATACGAGCAGTACTTC
NA	many	TRBV3-1	TRBJ1-6	CASSQFPGAHNSPLHF	TGTGCCAGCAGCCAGTTCCCCGGGGCCCATAATTCACCCCTCCACTTT